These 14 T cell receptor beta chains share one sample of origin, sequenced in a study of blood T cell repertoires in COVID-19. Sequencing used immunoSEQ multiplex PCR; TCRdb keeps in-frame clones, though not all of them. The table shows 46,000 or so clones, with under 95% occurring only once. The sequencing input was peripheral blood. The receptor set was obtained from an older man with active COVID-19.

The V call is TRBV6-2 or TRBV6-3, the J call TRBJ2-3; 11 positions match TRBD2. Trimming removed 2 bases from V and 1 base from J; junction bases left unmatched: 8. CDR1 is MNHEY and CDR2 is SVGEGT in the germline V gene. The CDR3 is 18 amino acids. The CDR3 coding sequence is TGTGCCAGCAGTTACCAAATAGCGGGGGGGCCTCGCACAGATACGCAGTATTTT. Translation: CASSYQIAGGPRTDTQYF.

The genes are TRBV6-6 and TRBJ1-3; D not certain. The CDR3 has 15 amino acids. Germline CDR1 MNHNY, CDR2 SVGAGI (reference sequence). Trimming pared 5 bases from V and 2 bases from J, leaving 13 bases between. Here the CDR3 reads CASSLSGGAGNTIYF. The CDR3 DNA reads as TGTGCCAGCAGTCTATCCGGCGGGGCTGGAAACACCATATATTTT.

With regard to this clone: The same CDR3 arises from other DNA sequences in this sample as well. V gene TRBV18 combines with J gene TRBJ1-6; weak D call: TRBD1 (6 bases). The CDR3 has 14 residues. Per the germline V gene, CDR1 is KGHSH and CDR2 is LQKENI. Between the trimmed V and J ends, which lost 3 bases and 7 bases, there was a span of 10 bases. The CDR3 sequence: CASSPDRKNSPLHF. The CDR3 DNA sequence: TGTGCCAGCTCACCCGACAGGAAGAATTCACCCCTCCACTTT.

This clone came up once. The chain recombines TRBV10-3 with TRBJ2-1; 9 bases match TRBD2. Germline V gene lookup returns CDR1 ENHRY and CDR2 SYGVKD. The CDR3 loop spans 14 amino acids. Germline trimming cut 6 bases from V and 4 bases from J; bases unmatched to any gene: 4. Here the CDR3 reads CAISRTSDYNEQFF. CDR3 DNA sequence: TGTGCCATCAGCCGGACTAGCGATTACAATGAGCAGTTCTTC.

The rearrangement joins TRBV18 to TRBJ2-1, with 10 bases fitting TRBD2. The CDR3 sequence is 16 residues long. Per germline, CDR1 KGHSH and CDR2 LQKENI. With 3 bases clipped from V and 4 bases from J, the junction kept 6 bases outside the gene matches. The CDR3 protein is CASSPPGLASYNEQFF. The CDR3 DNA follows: TGTGCCAGCTCACCCCCGGGACTAGCGAGTTACAATGAGCAGTTCTTC.

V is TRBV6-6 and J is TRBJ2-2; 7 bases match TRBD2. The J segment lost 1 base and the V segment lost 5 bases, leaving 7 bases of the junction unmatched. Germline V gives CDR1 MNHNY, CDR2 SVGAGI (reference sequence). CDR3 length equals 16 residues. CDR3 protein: CASSPQTSRNTGELFF. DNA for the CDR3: TGTGCCAGCAGTCCCCAGACTAGCCGGAACACCGGGGAGCTGTTTTTT.

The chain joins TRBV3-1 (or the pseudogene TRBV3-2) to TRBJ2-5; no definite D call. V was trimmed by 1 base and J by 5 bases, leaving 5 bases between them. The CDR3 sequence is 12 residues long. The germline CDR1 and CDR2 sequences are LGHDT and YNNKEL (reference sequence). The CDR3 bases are TGTGCCAGCAGCCAAGCGGTCGAGACCCAGTACTTC. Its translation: CASSQAVETQYF.

The CDR3 loop is CASSWGLAVIGDTQYF. In DNA, the CDR3 is TGTGCCAGCAGCTGGGGACTAGCGGTTATTGGGGATACGCAGTATTTT. This rearrangement joins TRBV11-2 to TRBJ2-3; 11 bases are a match to TRBD2. This CDR3 spans 16 amino acids. Germline CDR1 is SGHAT and CDR2 is FQNNGV. Losses at the gene ends were 4 bases for V and 6 bases for J; bases not matched to a gene: 9.

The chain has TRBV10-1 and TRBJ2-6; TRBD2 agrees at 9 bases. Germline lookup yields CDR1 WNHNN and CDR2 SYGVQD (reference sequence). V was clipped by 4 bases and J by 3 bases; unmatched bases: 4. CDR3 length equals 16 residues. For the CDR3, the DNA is TGCGCCAGCAGTGGACTAGCGGATAATGGGGCCAACGTCCTGACTTTC. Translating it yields CASSGLADNGANVLTF.

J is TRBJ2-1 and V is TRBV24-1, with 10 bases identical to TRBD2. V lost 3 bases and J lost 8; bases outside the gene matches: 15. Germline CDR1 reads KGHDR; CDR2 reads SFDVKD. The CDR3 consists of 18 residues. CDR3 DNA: TGTGCCACCAGTGATACTCCCAGGACTAGCGGTAGGACATATGAGCAGTTCTTC. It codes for CATSDTPRTSGRTYEQFF.

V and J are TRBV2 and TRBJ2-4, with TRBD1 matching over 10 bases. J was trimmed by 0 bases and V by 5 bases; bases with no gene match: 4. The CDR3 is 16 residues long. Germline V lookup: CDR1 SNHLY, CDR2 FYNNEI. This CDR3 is CASSPDRGRAKNIQYF. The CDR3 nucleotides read TGTGCCAGCAGTCCTGACAGGGGGCGAGCCAAAAACATTCAGTACTTC.

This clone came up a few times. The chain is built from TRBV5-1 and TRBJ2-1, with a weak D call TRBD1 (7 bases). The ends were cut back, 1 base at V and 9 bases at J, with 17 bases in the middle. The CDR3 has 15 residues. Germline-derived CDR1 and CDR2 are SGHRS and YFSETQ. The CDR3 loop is CASSLQGLPGGEQFF. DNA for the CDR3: TGCGCCAGCAGCTTGCAGGGACTCCCAGGGGGTGAGCAGTTCTTC. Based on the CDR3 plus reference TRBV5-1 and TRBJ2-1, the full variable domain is KAGVTQTPRYLIKTRGQQVTLSCSPISGHRSVSWYQQTPGQGLQFLFEYFSETQRNKGNFPGRFSGRQFSNSRSEMNVSTLELGDSALYLCASSLQGLPGGEQFFGPGTRLTVL.

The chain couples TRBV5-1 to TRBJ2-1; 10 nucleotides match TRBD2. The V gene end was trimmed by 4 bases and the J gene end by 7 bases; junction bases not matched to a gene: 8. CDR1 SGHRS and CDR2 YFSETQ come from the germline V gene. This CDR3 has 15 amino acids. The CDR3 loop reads CASSQTSGVSNEQFF. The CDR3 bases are TGCGCCAGCAGCCAAACTAGCGGGGTATCAAATGAGCAGTTCTTC.

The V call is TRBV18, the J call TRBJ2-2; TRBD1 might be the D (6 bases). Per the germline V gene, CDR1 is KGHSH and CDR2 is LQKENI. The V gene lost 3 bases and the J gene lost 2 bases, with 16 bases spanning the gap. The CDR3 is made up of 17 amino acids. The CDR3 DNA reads TGTGCCAGCTCACCTACGTACCGGGACATTAACACCGGGGAGCTGTTTTTT. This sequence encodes CASSPTYRDINTGELFF.